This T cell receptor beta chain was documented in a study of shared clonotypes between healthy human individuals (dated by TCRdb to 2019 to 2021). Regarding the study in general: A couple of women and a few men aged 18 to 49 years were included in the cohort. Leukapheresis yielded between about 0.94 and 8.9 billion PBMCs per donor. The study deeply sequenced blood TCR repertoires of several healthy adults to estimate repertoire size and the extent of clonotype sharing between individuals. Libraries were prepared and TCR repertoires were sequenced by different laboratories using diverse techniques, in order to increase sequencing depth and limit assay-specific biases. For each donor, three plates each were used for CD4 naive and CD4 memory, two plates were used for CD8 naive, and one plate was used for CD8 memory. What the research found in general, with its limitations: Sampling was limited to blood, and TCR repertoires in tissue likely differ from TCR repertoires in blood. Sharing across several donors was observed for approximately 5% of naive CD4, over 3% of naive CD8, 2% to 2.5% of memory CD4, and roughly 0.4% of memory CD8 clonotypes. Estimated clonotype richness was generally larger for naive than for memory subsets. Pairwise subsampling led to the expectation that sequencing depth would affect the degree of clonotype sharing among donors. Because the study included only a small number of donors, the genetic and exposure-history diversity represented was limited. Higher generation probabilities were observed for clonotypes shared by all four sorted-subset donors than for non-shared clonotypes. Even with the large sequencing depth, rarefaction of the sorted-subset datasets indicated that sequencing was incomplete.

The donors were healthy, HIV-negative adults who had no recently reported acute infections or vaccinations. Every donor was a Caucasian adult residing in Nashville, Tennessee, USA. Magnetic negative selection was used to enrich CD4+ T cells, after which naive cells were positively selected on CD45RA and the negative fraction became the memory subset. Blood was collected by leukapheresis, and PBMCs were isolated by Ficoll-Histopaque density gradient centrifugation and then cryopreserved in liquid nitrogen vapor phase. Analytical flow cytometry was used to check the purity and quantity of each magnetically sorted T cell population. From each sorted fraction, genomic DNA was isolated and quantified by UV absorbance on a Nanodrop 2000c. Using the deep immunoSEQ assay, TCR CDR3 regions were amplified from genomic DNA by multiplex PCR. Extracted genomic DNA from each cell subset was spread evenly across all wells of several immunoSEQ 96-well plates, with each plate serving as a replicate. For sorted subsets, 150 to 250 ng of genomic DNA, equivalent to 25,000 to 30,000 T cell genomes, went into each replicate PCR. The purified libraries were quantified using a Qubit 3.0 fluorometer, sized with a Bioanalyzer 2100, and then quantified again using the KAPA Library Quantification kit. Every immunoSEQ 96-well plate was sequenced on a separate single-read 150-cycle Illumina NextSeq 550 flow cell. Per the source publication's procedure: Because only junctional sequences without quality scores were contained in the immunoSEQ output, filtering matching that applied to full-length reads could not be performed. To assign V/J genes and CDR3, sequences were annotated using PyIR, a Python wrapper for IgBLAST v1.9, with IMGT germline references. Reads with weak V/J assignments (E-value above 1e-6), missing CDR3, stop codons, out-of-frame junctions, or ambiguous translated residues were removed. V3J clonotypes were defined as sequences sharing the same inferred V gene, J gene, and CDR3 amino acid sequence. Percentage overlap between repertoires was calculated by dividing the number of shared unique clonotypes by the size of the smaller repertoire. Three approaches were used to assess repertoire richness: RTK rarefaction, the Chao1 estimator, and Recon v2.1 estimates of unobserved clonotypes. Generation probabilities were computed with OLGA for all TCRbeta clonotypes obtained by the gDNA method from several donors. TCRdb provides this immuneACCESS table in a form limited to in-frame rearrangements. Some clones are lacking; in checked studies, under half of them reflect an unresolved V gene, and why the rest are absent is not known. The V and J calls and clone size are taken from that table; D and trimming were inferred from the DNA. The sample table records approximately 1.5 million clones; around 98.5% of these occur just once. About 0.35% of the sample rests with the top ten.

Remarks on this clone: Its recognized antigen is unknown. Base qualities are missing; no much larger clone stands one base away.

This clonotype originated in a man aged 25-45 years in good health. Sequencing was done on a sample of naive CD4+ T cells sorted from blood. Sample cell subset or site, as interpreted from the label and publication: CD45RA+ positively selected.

The CDR3 protein is CASSFGGQAGANVLTF. The DNA reads TGTGCCAGCAGCTTTGGGGGGCAAGCTGGGGCCAACGTCCTGACTTTC. The chain is encoded by TRBV5-4 joined to TRBJ2-6; the D gene cannot be resolved beyond TRBD1 or TRBD2, each matching 6 bases. As encoded in the germline V gene (reference sequence), CDR1 is SGHNT while CDR2 is YYREEE. Including cysteine and phenylalanine, the CDR3 has 16 amino acids. Only the CDR3 part of the read is kept: 48 bases, read in frame from the first base. V loses 2 bases of germline sequence and J loses 2 bases, and the interval between the two ends is 11 bases. The entire variable domain, with the stretches around the CDR3 drawn from the reference TRBV5-4 and TRBJ2-6 proteins, is ETGVTQSPTHLIKTRGQQVTLRCSSQSGHNTVSWYQQALGQGPQFIFQYYREEENGRGNFPPRFSGLQFPNYSSELNVNALELDDSALYLCASSFGGQAGANVLTFGAGSRLTVL.